The rows below give T cell receptor beta chains drawn from one sample of a study of identical twins. TCRdb analysed the 5' RACE reads with MiXCR anew, one entry per CDR3 protein. The data hold roughly 720,000 distinct CDR3 sequences, with 15% to 20% observed a single time. This sample also belongs to another study, concerning T cells expressing NK-cell markers.

Sequenced input: PBMCs. These receptors all stem from a woman under 30 in good health. Both conserved end residues are part of each CDR3. D genes are given only for firm matches. Size is omitted from some rows. Given values are once, few, many or a class for expanded clones.

D	size	V	J	CDR3	DNA
TRBD1	few	TRBV7-9	TRBJ1-2	CASSFKSGQGSTF	TGTGCCAGCAGCTTTAAGAGTGGACAGGGAAGCACCTTC
NA	few	TRBV12-3/TRBV12-4	TRBJ1-2	CASSLGLGTYGYTF	TGTGCCAGCAGTTTAGGGTTGGGGACCTATGGCTACACCTTC
NA	NA	TRBV20-1	TRBJ2-1	CSAPGRGDEQFF	TGCAGTGCACCGGGCCGCGGCGATGAGCAGTTCTTC
NA	few	TRBV12-3/TRBV12-4	TRBJ2-5	CASSPPVGDETQYF	TGTGCCAGCAGTCCACCTGTGGGGGACGAGACCCAGTACTTC
NA	few	TRBV12-3/TRBV12-4	TRBJ1-6	CASSLENPLFSPLHF	TGTGCCAGCAGTTTAGAAAACCCCCTCTTTTCACCCCTCCACTTT
NA	NA	TRBV5-6	TRBJ2-1	CASSWPGSNEQFF	TGTGCCAGCAGCTGGCCAGGAAGCAATGAGCAGTTCTTC
TRBD1	many	TRBV6-1	TRBJ1-2	CASRRDSNYGYTF	TGTGCCAGCCGCCGGGACAGCAATTATGGCTACACCTTC
TRBD2	NA	TRBV18	TRBJ2-7	CASSLGGLAGFEQYF	TGTGCCAGCTCACTGGGGGGACTAGCGGGATTCGAGCAGTACTTC
TRBD1	few	TRBV20-1	TRBJ1-6	CSARTGHNSPLHF	TGCAGTGCTCGGACAGGGCATAATTCACCCCTCCACTTT
TRBD1	few	TRBV5-1	TRBJ1-2	CASTETGVYGYTF	TGCGCCAGCACCGAGACAGGGGTCTATGGCTACACCTTC
TRBD1	NA	TRBV5-1	TRBJ1-1	CASSLDKRQGSNTEAFF	TGCGCCAGCAGCTTGGACAAGCGACAGGGCTCTAACACTGAAGCTTTCTTT
NA	few	TRBV12-3/TRBV12-4	TRBJ1-2	CASKSNRDYGYTF	TGTGCCAGCAAATCCAACAGGGACTATGGCTACACCTTC
NA	NA	TRBV20-1	TRBJ2-6	CSARGQIRGGANVLTF	TGCAGTGCTAGAGGACAGATCCGAGGTGGGGCCAACGTCCTGACTTTC
NA	NA	TRBV11-3	TRBJ2-3	CASSLASTQYF	TGTGCCAGCAGCTTAGCGAGTACGCAGTATTTT
NA	NA	TRBV12-3/TRBV12-4	TRBJ1-2	CASSLVGRYGYTF	TGTGCCAGCAGTTTAGTCGGGCGCTATGGCTACACCTTC
NA	few	TRBV29-1	TRBJ2-3	CSVGGGEEGTQYF	TGCAGCGTTGGGGGGGGCGAGGAGGGTACGCAGTATTTT
NA	few	TRBV9	TRBJ1-3	CASSGRGFNTIYF	TGTGCCAGCAGCGGGAGGGGATTCAACACCATATATTTT
NA	few	TRBV12-3/TRBV12-4	TRBJ1-5	CASSFLGTYQPQHF	TGTGCCAGCAGTTTTTTGGGCACCTATCAGCCCCAGCATTTT
TRBD2	NA	TRBV10-3	TRBJ2-2	CAISEPGTSGTFANTGELFF	TGTGCCATCAGTGAACCCGGGACTAGCGGGACGTTCGCGAACACCGGGGAGCTGTTTTTT
TRBD1	few	TRBV29-1	TRBJ1-2	CSVLKTGGFGYTF	TGCAGCGTTCTTAAGACAGGGGGCTTTGGCTACACCTTC
NA	NA	TRBV5-1	TRBJ2-2	CASSFIAANTGELFF	TGCGCCAGCAGCTTTATAGCGGCGAACACCGGGGAGCTGTTTTTT
NA	NA	TRBV14	TRBJ2-1	CASSQGGYSYNEQFF	TGTGCCAGCAGCCAAGGAGGGTACTCCTACAATGAGCAGTTCTTC
TRBD1	NA	TRBV10-3	TRBJ1-1	CAASGTGAQGAFF	TGTGCCGCCTCCGGGACAGGGGCTCAGGGAGCTTTCTTT
TRBD1	NA	TRBV11-1	TRBJ2-2	CASSLARPGQPNTGELFF	TGTGCCAGCAGCTTAGCCCGGCCGGGACAGCCGAACACCGGGGAGCTGTTTTTT
TRBD2	many	TRBV20-1	TRBJ2-5	CSASRTSGPGETQYF	TGCAGTGCTAGCCGGACTAGCGGTCCGGGAGAGACCCAGTACTTC
NA	NA	TRBV3-1	TRBJ2-7	CASTGGTSYEQYF	TGTGCCAGCACCGGGGGTACCTCCTACGAGCAGTACTTC
NA	NA	TRBV11-2	TRBJ2-1	CASADINGVNEQFF	TGTGCCAGCGCGGATATCAATGGGGTGAATGAGCAGTTCTTC